The 5 T cell receptor beta chains presented below share a single source sample, sequenced in a study. A single record per CDR3 protein comes from TCRdb applying MiXCR to the RT-PCR reads. The table lists about 680,000 distinct CDR3 sequences, approximately 15% of them singletons. The sequencing sample was made of memory CD4+ T cells from blood. All receptors come from a female donor in good health, serving as a healthy control.

The chain links TRBV5-5 to TRBJ2-3; D possibly uses TRBD1 or TRBD2 (5 bases each). The CDR3 loop spans 15 amino acids. In germline, CDR1 is SGHKS, CDR2 YYEKEE (reference sequence). Trimming stripped 3 bases from V and 4 bases from J, with 15 bases between. CDR3 nucleotide sequence: TGTGCCAGCAGCTGGGGGATCAACGGGGCAGATACGCAGTATTTT. Residues: CASSWGINGADTQYF.

A few counts support this clonotype. The chain couples TRBV24-1 to TRBJ2-7, with 11 bases aligning to TRBD1. Unmatched junction bases numbered 3, after V lost 3 bases and J lost 3 bases. The CDR3 spans 15 residues. The germline V gene has CDR1 KGHDR and CDR2 SFDVKD. As DNA, the CDR3 is TGTGCCACCAGTGATCCCGGGACAGGGGGCTACGAGCAGTACTTC. It codes for CATSDPGTGGYEQYF.

The V and J genes are TRBV30 and TRBJ2-2; 8 bases align to TRBD1. The CDR3 is 14 residues long. The V gene's germline CDR1 is GTSNPN and CDR2 SVGIG (reference sequence). The V and J ends lost 5 bases and 1 base, in that order; junction bases with no gene match: 3. Written as DNA, the CDR3 is TGTGCCTGGTCCGGGACAGGGAACACCGGGGAGCTGTTTTTT. It encodes CAWSGTGNTGELFF.

The chain couples TRBV5-1 to TRBJ2-5; 8 bases match TRBD2. The trim removed 0 bases at V and 3 bases at J, leaving 7 bases unmatched. The CDR3 runs 16 residues. Per germline, CDR1 SGHRS and CDR2 YFSETQ. The CDR3 is CASSLAPAGEEETQYF. The CDR3 DNA sequence: TGCGCCAGCAGCTTGGCTCCAGCGGGAGAGGAAGAGACCCAGTACTTC. The full variable domain, its missing parts supplied by reference TRBV5-1 and TRBJ2-5, is KAGVTQTPRYLIKTRGQQVTLSCSPISGHRSVSWYQQTPGQGLQFLFEYFSETQRNKGNFPGRFSGRQFSNSRSEMNVSTLELGDSALYLCASSLAPAGEEETQYFGPGTRLLVL.

The J gene is TRBJ1-4, the V gene TRBV29-1; D is unresolved. V lost 3 bases, J lost 4 bases, and 6 bases lay in between. Germline V gene sequence: CDR1 SQVTM, CDR2 ANQGSEA. The CDR3 contains 12 residues. DNA for the CDR3: TGCAGCGTTGACCCCGGTAATGAAAAACTGTTTTTT. Protein product: CSVDPGNEKLFF. The complete variable domain, with remaining parts taken from reference TRBV29-1 and TRBJ1-4, reads SAVISQKPSRDICQRGTSLTIQCQVDSQVTMMFWYRQQPGQSLTLIATANQGSEATYESGFVIDKFPISRPNLTFSTLTVSNMSPEDSSIYLCSVDPGNEKLFFGSGTQLSVL.